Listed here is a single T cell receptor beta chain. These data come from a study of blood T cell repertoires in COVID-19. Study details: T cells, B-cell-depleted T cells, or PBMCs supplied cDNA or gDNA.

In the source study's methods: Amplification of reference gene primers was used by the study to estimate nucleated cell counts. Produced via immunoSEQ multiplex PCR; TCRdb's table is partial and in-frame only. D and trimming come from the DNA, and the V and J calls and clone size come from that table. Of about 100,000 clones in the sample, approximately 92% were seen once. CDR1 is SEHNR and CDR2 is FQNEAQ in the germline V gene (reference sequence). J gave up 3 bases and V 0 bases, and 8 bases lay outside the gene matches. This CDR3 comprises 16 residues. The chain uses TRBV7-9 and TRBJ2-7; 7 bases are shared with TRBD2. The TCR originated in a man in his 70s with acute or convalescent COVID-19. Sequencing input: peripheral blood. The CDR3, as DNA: TGTGCCAGCAGCTTAGCGCCCCGAGCGGGGAGCTACGAGCAGTACTTC. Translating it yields CASSLAPRAGSYEQYF.